These T cell receptor beta chains were read from a single sample in a study of CD8 T cells in Susac syndrome. TCRdb processed the immunoSEQ multiplex PCR reads anew with MiXCR; each CDR3 protein has one entry. The sample lists roughly 150,000 distinct CDR3 sequences; nearly 97% were seen once. Sequencing was carried out using CD8+ T cells from PBMCs. The receptors shown here come from a human donor with multiple sclerosis. CDR3s include the opening cysteine and the closing phenylalanine or tryptophan. The D gene is left open where the match is weak. Some rows mark clone size as missing; the rest say once, few, many or name a class of expanded clone.

clone_size: once; cdr3_length: 14; j_call: TRBJ2-3; v_call: TRBV27; d_call: .; cdr3_aa: CASSEGGWTDTQYF; cdr3_nt: TGTGCCAGCAGTGAGGGGGGCTGGACAGATACGCAGTATTTT
clone_size: .; cdr3_length: 16; j_call: TRBJ2-1; v_call: TRBV12-3/TRBV12-4; d_call: TRBD2; cdr3_aa: CASSFPGLAGDNEQFF; cdr3_nt: TGTGCCAGCAGTTTCCCGGGACTAGCGGGGGACAATGAGCAGTTCTTC
clone_size: .; cdr3_length: 12; j_call: TRBJ1-1; v_call: TRBV19; d_call: .; cdr3_aa: CASKQGDTEAFF; cdr3_nt: TGTGCCAGTAAACAGGGTGACACTGAAGCTTTCTTT
clone_size: .; cdr3_length: 14; j_call: TRBJ2-3; v_call: TRBV24-1; d_call: .; cdr3_aa: CATSDADSTDTQYF; cdr3_nt: TGTGCCACCAGTGATGCGGACAGCACAGATACGCAGTATTTT
clone_size: .; cdr3_length: 16; j_call: TRBJ2-1; v_call: TRBV3-1; d_call: TRBD2; cdr3_aa: CASSQAGTSGGNEQFF; cdr3_nt: TGTGCCAGCAGCCAGGCCGGGACTAGCGGGGGGAATGAGCAGTTCTTC
clone_size: .; cdr3_length: 17; j_call: TRBJ2-1; v_call: TRBV14; d_call: TRBD2; cdr3_aa: CASSQTLTSGGPNEQFF; cdr3_nt: TGTGCCAGCAGCCAAACCTTAACTAGCGGCGGTCCTAATGAGCAGTTCTTC
clone_size: .; cdr3_length: 8; j_call: TRBJ1-1; v_call: TRBV20-1; d_call: .; cdr3_aa: CSASDAFF; cdr3_nt: TGCAGTGCATCCGACGCTTTCTTT
clone_size: .; cdr3_length: 12; j_call: TRBJ2-1; v_call: TRBV6-5; d_call: .; cdr3_aa: CASSLRVGEQFF; cdr3_nt: TGTGCCAGCAGTCTTCGGGTGGGTGAGCAGTTCTTC
clone_size: .; cdr3_length: 17; j_call: TRBJ2-1; v_call: TRBV27; d_call: TRBD2; cdr3_aa: CASRGTSGGSDHNEQFF; cdr3_nt: TGTGCCAGCAGAGGGACTAGCGGGGGCTCCGACCACAATGAGCAGTTCTTC
clone_size: .; cdr3_length: 15; j_call: TRBJ2-1; v_call: TRBV27; d_call: .; cdr3_aa: CASSSRGGFYNEQFF; cdr3_nt: TGTGCCAGCAGTAGCCGCGGGGGCTTCTACAATGAGCAGTTCTTC
clone_size: .; cdr3_length: 17; j_call: TRBJ1-2; v_call: TRBV7-9; d_call: .; cdr3_aa: CASSPLGGPPPGYGYTF; cdr3_nt: TGTGCCAGCAGCCCACTGGGGGGACCACCCCCCGGCTATGGCTACACCTTC
clone_size: few; cdr3_length: 11; j_call: TRBJ1-2; v_call: TRBV6-1; d_call: .; cdr3_aa: CASLAGNGYTF; cdr3_nt: TGTGCCAGCCTAGCAGGGAATGGCTACACCTTC
clone_size: .; cdr3_length: 15; j_call: TRBJ2-1; v_call: TRBV29-1; d_call: TRBD2; cdr3_aa: CSVDGGGESVNEQFF; cdr3_nt: TGCAGCGTTGATGGCGGGGGGGAGTCAGTCAATGAGCAGTTCTTC
clone_size: once; cdr3_length: 13; j_call: TRBJ2-5; v_call: TRBV9; d_call: TRBD2; cdr3_aa: CASSVSGGETQYF; cdr3_nt: TGTGCCAGCAGCGTTAGCGGGGGAGAGACCCAGTACTTC
clone_size: .; cdr3_length: 13; j_call: TRBJ2-3; v_call: TRBV30; d_call: .; cdr3_aa: CAWDFTSTDTQYF; cdr3_nt: TGTGCCTGGGACTTTACTAGCACAGATACGCAGTATTTT
clone_size: .; cdr3_length: 15; j_call: TRBJ2-1; v_call: TRBV20-1; d_call: .; cdr3_aa: CSARTDDVSYNEQFF; cdr3_nt: TGCAGTGCCAGGACGGACGATGTATCCTACAATGAGCAGTTCTTC
clone_size: .; cdr3_length: 14; j_call: TRBJ1-2; v_call: TRBV2; d_call: .; cdr3_aa: CASSDGRPNYGYTF; cdr3_nt: TGTGCCAGCAGTGATGGCAGACCTAACTATGGCTACACCTTC
clone_size: .; cdr3_length: 15; j_call: TRBJ2-1; v_call: TRBV20-1; d_call: TRBD2; cdr3_aa: CSARGLAGGVNEQFF; cdr3_nt: TGCAGTGCTAGAGGCCTAGCGGGGGGTGTGAATGAGCAGTTCTTC
clone_size: .; cdr3_length: 15; j_call: TRBJ1-6; v_call: TRBV7-9; d_call: TRBD1; cdr3_aa: CASSPRDRINSPLHF; cdr3_nt: TGTGCCAGCAGCCCGAGGGACAGAATTAATTCACCCCTCCACTTT
clone_size: .; cdr3_length: 12; j_call: TRBJ2-1; v_call: TRBV20-1; d_call: .; cdr3_aa: CSARFGGNEQFF; cdr3_nt: TGCAGTGCTAGGTTTGGGGGGAATGAGCAGTTCTTC
clone_size: .; cdr3_length: 17; j_call: TRBJ2-3; v_call: TRBV30; d_call: TRBD2; cdr3_aa: CAWRLAGGHLSTDTQYF; cdr3_nt: TGTGCCTGGAGACTAGCGGGGGGACACCTTAGCACAGATACGCAGTATTTT
clone_size: .; cdr3_length: 12; j_call: TRBJ2-5; v_call: TRBV12-3/TRBV12-4; d_call: .; cdr3_aa: CASQDRKETQYF; cdr3_nt: TGTGCCAGCCAGGACAGAAAAGAGACCCAGTACTTC
clone_size: once; cdr3_length: 13; j_call: TRBJ2-7; v_call: TRBV30; d_call: TRBD1; cdr3_aa: CAWTRTGDGEQYF; cdr3_nt: TGTGCCTGGACTAGGACAGGGGACGGCGAGCAGTACTTC
clone_size: .; cdr3_length: 15; j_call: TRBJ1-4; v_call: TRBV10-2; d_call: TRBD1; cdr3_aa: CASSDRGRENEKLFF; cdr3_nt: TGCGCCAGCAGCGACAGGGGGAGGGAGAATGAAAAACTGTTTTTT
clone_size: .; cdr3_length: 15; j_call: TRBJ2-7; v_call: TRBV27; d_call: .; cdr3_aa: CASSLTAGPIYEQYF; cdr3_nt: TGTGCCAGCAGTTTAACGGCGGGACCGATTTACGAGCAGTACTTC